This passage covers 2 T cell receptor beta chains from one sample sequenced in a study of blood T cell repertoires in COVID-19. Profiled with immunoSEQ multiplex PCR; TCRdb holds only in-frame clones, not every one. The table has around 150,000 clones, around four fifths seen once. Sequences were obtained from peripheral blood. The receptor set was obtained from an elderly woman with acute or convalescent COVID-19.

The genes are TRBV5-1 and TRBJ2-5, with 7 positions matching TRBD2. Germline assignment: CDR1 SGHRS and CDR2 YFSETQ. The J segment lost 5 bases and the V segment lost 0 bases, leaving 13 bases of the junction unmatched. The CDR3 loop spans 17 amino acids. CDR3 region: CASSLARLADLAETQYF. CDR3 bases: TGCGCCAGCAGCTTGGCCAGGCTAGCGGACCTCGCGGAGACCCAGTACTTC.

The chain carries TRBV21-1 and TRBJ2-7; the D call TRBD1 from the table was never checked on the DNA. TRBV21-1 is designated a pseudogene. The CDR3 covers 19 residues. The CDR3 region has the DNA TGTGCCAGCAGCAAAGTATATGAATATTTGGGGGACACAGACTACGAGCAGTACTTC. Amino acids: CASSKVYEYLGDTDYEQYF.